One TCR beta chain is described in this entry. Losses at the gene ends were 4 bases for V and 5 bases for J; bases not matched to a gene: 7. Per the germline V gene, CDR1 is SGHKS and CDR2 is YYEKEE (reference sequence). This CDR3 spans 15 amino acids. The sample comes from a study of blood T cell repertoires in COVID-19. Profiled with immunoSEQ multiplex PCR; TCRdb holds only in-frame clones, not every one. The sample includes a few hundred thousand clones, about 89% of them seen just once. The chain joins TRBV5-5 to TRBJ2-5; 11 bases fit TRBD2. The TCR was taken from a man in his forties or fifties who had recovered from COVID-19. The sequenced material came from peripheral blood. CDR3 region: CASSPGASGRETQYF. The CDR3 region has the DNA TGTGCCAGCAGCCCGGGAGCTAGCGGGAGGGAGACCCAGTACTTC.